Listed here are 22 T cell receptor beta chains from one sample, sequenced in a study of blood T cell repertoires in COVID-19. Clones were sequenced by immunoSEQ multiplex PCR, and TCRdb holds only the in-frame ones, with some missing. The sample comprises over 70,000 clones, approximately 77% of which are singletons, and just under 10% rests with the top ten. What was sequenced was peripheral blood. These receptors all come from a woman aged 80 or older with acute or convalescent COVID-19.

The V call is TRBV30, the J call TRBJ2-5, with 7 bases that match TRBD1. CDR1 is GTSNPN, CDR2 SVGIG, per germline (reference sequence). CDR3 size: 14 residues. V gave up 4 bases and J gave up 4 bases; unmatched junction bases: 9. DNA of the CDR3: TGTGCCTGGACAACAGGGGTCGTGGTAGAGACCCAGTACTTC. Protein product: CAWTTGVVVETQYF.

The chain employs TRBV27 and TRBJ2-3; TRBD2 might be the D (7 bases). The V end lost 3 bases, the J end lost 4 bases, and 17 bases lay between the germline ends. The CDR3 spans 16 residues. In germline, CDR1 is MNHEY, CDR2 SMNVEV (reference sequence). This chain's CDR3 is CASSFAGAGWADTQYF. The CDR3 coding sequence is TGTGCCAGCAGTTTTGCGGGGGCGGGATGGGCAGATACGCAGTATTTT.

The V gene is TRBV7-9, the J gene TRBJ2-5; D might be TRBD1 (5 bases). V was trimmed by 5 bases and J by 2 bases, leaving 12 bases between them. Per germline, CDR1 SEHNR and CDR2 FQNEAQ (reference sequence). The CDR3 has 14 amino acids. CDR3 protein: CASSKTEEQETQYF. In DNA form, the CDR3 reads TGTGCCAGCAGCAAGACAGAGGAACAAGAGACCCAGTACTTC.

The chain carries TRBV5-1 and TRBJ2-5, with D perhaps matching TRBD2 (7 bases). The germline V gene has CDR1 SGHRS and CDR2 YFSETQ. The CDR3 has 14 amino acids. With 0 bases removed from V and 7 bases from J, the gap between germline ends came to 13 bases. CDR3 sequence (DNA): TGCGCCAGCAGCTTGGCCCGGGGGGCGGGGACCCAGTACTTC. Encoded protein: CASSLARGAGTQYF.

J is TRBJ1-3 and V is TRBV30; the D is unclear. Germline values: CDR1 GTSNPN, CDR2 SVGIG (reference sequence). The CDR3 length is 15 residues. V gave up 4 bases and J gave up 2 bases, with 15 bases separating them. CDR3 sequence: CAWKRGRLPGNTIYF. CDR3 DNA: TGTGCCTGGAAGCGCGGGAGGCTACCTGGAAACACCATATATTTT.

This clone has only one observation. This same CDR3 is encoded by further DNA sequences in the sample. The V gene is TRBV5-1, the J gene TRBJ2-3; 10 bases match TRBD2. From germline, CDR1 is SGHRS and CDR2 YFSETQ. V gave up 0 bases and J gave up 6 bases; unmatched junction bases: 4. The CDR3 consists of 15 residues. This CDR3 reads CASSLGLAGADTQYF. CDR3 bases: TGCGCCAGCAGCTTGGGTCTAGCGGGGGCGGATACGCAGTATTTT.

V is TRBV18 and J is TRBJ1-6; 7 nucleotides match TRBD1. Germline V CDR1 and CDR2: KGHSH, LQKENI. Unmatched junction bases numbered 6, after V lost 3 bases and J lost 7 bases. The CDR3 spans 15 residues. The CDR3 coding sequence is TGTGCCAGCTCACCTGGGACAGTTGGAAATTCACCCCTCCACTTT. It translates to CASSPGTVGNSPLHF. Complete variable domain (other parts from reference TRBV18 and TRBJ1-6): NAGVMQNPRHLVRRRGQEARLRCSPMKGHSHVYWYRQLPEEGLKFMVYLQKENIIDESGMPKERFSAEFPKEGPSILRIQQVVRGDSAAYFCASSPGTVGNSPLHFGNGTRLTVT.

The J gene is TRBJ1-5, the V gene TRBV6-6, with D perhaps matching TRBD1 (6 bases). The CDR3 consists of 16 residues. Germline V gene data show CDR1 as MNHNY and CDR2 as SVGAGI (reference sequence). V gave up 7 bases and J gave up 1 base, with 17 bases separating them. The CDR3, as DNA: TGTGCCAGCAAAATTAGGGGGTTAGAAAGCAATCAGCCCCAGCATTTT. It yields the protein CASKIRGLESNQPQHF.

This chain connects TRBV28 to TRBJ2-1, with 8 bases identical to TRBD1. Germline lookup yields CDR1 MDHEN and CDR2 SYDVKM. This CDR3 comprises 14 residues. J was trimmed by 2 bases and V by 5 bases; bases with no gene match: 2. CDR3 sequence: CASSLQGAYNEQFF. CDR3 nucleotides: TGTGCCAGCAGTCTACAGGGGGCCTACAATGAGCAGTTCTTC.

The J gene is TRBJ1-1, the V gene TRBV7-3; 8 nucleotides agree with TRBD1. Germline assignment: CDR1 SGHTA and CDR2 FQGTGA. The CDR3 has 12 residues. J gave up 9 bases and V 5 bases, and 5 bases lay outside the gene matches. In DNA form, the CDR3 reads TGTGCCAGCAGCCCCGGACAGGGACAAGCTTTCTTT. Residues: CASSPGQGQAFF. Full variable domain (missing parts from reference TRBV7-3 and TRBJ1-1): GAGVSQTPSNKVTEKGKYVELRCDPISGHTALYWYRQSLGQGPEFLIYFQGTGAADDSGLPNDRFFAVRPEGSVSTLKIQRTERGDSAVYLCASSPGQGQAFFGQGTRLTVV.

This clone was seen a single time. V usage is TRBV28 and J usage is TRBJ1-2; the match to TRBD1 covers 9 bases. V was clipped by 4 bases and J by 4 bases; unmatched bases: 4. This CDR3 is built from 14 residues. The germline V gene has CDR1 MDHEN and CDR2 SYDVKM. The CDR3 is CASSSGTGSYGYTF. DNA of the CDR3: TGTGCCAGCAGTTCCGGGACAGGGAGCTATGGCTACACCTTC.

This clone was seen just once. The V gene is TRBV6-2 or TRBV6-3, the J gene TRBJ2-7, with D possibly matching TRBD1 (6 bases). CDR3 size: 16 residues. Germline V lookup: CDR1 MNHEY, CDR2 SVGEGT. V lost 4 bases, J lost 4 bases, and 20 bases lay in between. The CDR3 region is CASSWTKGGPKYEQYF. The CDR3 bases are TGTGCCAGCAGTTGGACGAAAGGGGGACCAAAGTACGAGCAGTACTTC.

CDR3 sequence: CASSLAGQGNRQFF. The CDR3 region has the DNA TGTGCCAGCAGCTTAGCAGGTCAGGGTAATAGGCAGTTCTTC. This sequence joins TRBV7-2 and TRBJ2-1; a possible D gene is TRBD1 (5 bases). Per the germline V gene, CDR1 is SGHTA and CDR2 is FQGNSA. Trimming removed 0 bases from V and 12 bases from J, with 15 bases in between. The CDR3 is 14 residues long.

This chain links TRBV5-8 with TRBJ2-5, with 7 bases aligning to TRBD2. The CDR3 extends over 16 amino acids. V dropped 1 base and J dropped 5; count of bases not matched to a gene: 11. Germline V gene data show CDR1 as SGHTS and CDR2 as YDEGEE. In DNA, the CDR3 is TGTGCCAGCAGCTTGTGGCGTGGGGGGGTGCGGGAGACCCAGTACTTC. Translation gives CASSLWRGGVRETQYF.

This chain joins TRBV5-1 and TRBJ1-4; perhaps TRBD1 as D (5 bases). Germline V gene data show CDR1 as SGHRS and CDR2 as YFSETQ. CDR3 length: 16 residues. Trimming took off 1 base at V and 1 base at J, with 11 bases between the two ends. Here the CDR3 reads CASSLMGGQTNEKLFF. As DNA, the CDR3 is TGCGCCAGCAGCTTGATGGGGGGTCAAACTAATGAAAAACTGTTTTTT. Supplemented by reference TRBV5-1 and TRBJ1-4, the full variable domain reads KAGVTQTPRYLIKTRGQQVTLSCSPISGHRSVSWYQQTPGQGLQFLFEYFSETQRNKGNFPGRFSGRQFSNSRSEMNVSTLELGDSALYLCASSLMGGQTNEKLFFGSGTQLSVL.

The gene calls are TRBV4-3 and TRBJ2-1; maybe TRBD1 (6 bases). This CDR3 region has 14 residues. The ends were cut back, 0 bases at V and 12 bases at J, with 15 bases in the middle. The germline CDR1 and CDR2 sequences are LGHNA and YSLEER. CDR3 region: CASSQDKQGLGQFF. As DNA, the CDR3 is TGCGCCAGCAGCCAAGACAAGCAGGGGTTGGGGCAGTTCTTC.

This sequence joins TRBV6-2 or TRBV6-3 and TRBJ1-1; D remains unclear. The ends were cut back, 1 base at V and 0 bases at J, with 15 bases in the middle. Germline values: CDR1 MNHEY, CDR2 SVGEGT. The CDR3 spans 17 residues. CDR3 sequence reads: CASSYYTWSSMNTEAFF. CDR3 nucleotides: TGTGCCAGCAGTTACTACACTTGGAGTTCCATGAACACTGAAGCTTTCTTT.

This clone has just a few counts. The genes are TRBV10-3 and TRBJ2-1, with 13 bases lining up with TRBD2. V shed 4 bases and J 12 bases; nucleotides not matched to a gene: 9. Per germline, CDR1 ENHRY and CDR2 SYGVKD. CDR3 length: 15 amino acids. The CDR3 DNA sequence: TGTGCCATCAGTGCCACTAGCGGGGGGGGCCAAGGGCAGTTCTTC. Amino acid sequence: CAISATSGGGQGQFF.

On this clone itself: Other DNA sequences in the same sample also yield this CDR3. The rearrangement uses TRBV2 and TRBJ1-1, with D maybe TRBD1 (5 bases). Germline lookup yields CDR1 SNHLY and CDR2 FYNNEI. Trimming pared 4 bases from V and 0 bases from J, leaving 6 bases between. This CDR3 is built from 13 residues. The CDR3 reads CASSGQMNTEAFF. In nucleotides, the CDR3 is TGTGCCAGCAGTGGACAGATGAACACTGAAGCTTTCTTT.

This rearrangement joins TRBV18 to TRBJ1-1, with D possibly TRBD1 on 6 matching bases. Germline values: CDR1 KGHSH, CDR2 LQKENI. Trimming removed 4 bases at V and 4 bases at J, with 10 bases between. The CDR3 length is 13 residues. CDR3 bases: TGTGCCAGCTCACTTGGGACACCCACTGAAGCTTTCTTT. It specifies CASSLGTPTEAFF.

The chain uses TRBV27 and TRBJ2-7, with D perhaps TRBD1 (5 bases). The ends were cut back, 5 bases at V and 3 bases at J, with 14 bases in the middle. This CDR3 region has 14 residues. Germline V gene sequence: CDR1 MNHEY, CDR2 SMNVEV (reference sequence). CDR3 amino acids: CASSLGGADYEQYF. DNA of the CDR3: TGTGCCAGCAGTCTGGGTGGGGCTGACTACGAGCAGTACTTC.

J is TRBJ2-1 and V is TRBV6-5; perhaps TRBD1 as D (6 bases). CDR3 size: 15 residues. From germline, CDR1 is MNHEY and CDR2 SVGAGI. V was clipped by 7 bases and J by 4 bases, with 17 bases between them. The CDR3 is CASTRTAQGYNEQFF. Written as DNA, the CDR3 is TGTGCCAGCACCCGGACAGCCCAAGGATACAATGAGCAGTTCTTC.